This is a list of T cell receptor beta chains from one sample in a study of a mutant IDH1 vaccine in newly diagnosed glioma. The repertoire was sequenced with immunoSEQ multiplex PCR; TCRdb's copy has only in-frame clones and lacks some. The table lists approximately 66,000 clones, over 75% of them singletons. No antigen has been identified for these receptors. This material consisted of PBMCs, taken from a glioma patient whose treatment included an IDH1 peptide vaccine. All receptors derive from a man aged 18 to 30 with glioma. CDR3s include the opening cysteine and the closing phenylalanine or tryptophan. The D gene is left open where the match is weak. Only some rows state a clone size, as once, few, many or a class for expanded clones.

abundance,v_gene,j_gene,d_gene,CDR3nt,CDR3aa
once,TRBV5-1,TRBJ2-1,TRBD2,TGCGCCAGCAGCCCCTGGGGGAGCGGGGATTCCTACAATGAGCAGTTCTTC,CASSPWGSGDSYNEQFF
NA,TRBV27,TRBJ2-1,NA,TGTGCCAGCAGGTCCGGGAGACCTTTAGGCGAGCAGTTCTTC,CASRSGRPLGEQFF
NA,TRBV5-6,TRBJ1-1,TRBD1,TGTGCCAGCAGCAAGACAGGGGTTATGAACACTGAAGCTTTCTTT,CASSKTGVMNTEAFF
NA,TRBV7-6,TRBJ2-1,TRBD2,TGTGCCAGCAGCTTTCGGCTAGCGGTCTACAATGAGCAGTTCTTC,CASSFRLAVYNEQFF
NA,TRBV7-9,TRBJ1-3,NA,TGTGCCAGCAGCTTAGCGGGGTACCAGGGCTCTGGAAACACCATATATTTT,CASSLAGYQGSGNTIYF
NA,TRBV7-9,TRBJ2-7,TRBD1,TGTGCCAGCAGCTTTCAGGACAGGGGTGTTGCCGAGCAGTACTTC,CASSFQDRGVAEQYF
NA,TRBV5-5,TRBJ2-1,TRBD2,TGTGCCAGCAGCTTGTTAGCGGGAGGGCCTTACTTCCTGGCGTTCAATGAGCAGTTCTTC,CASSLLAGGPYFLAFNEQFF
NA,TRBV28,TRBJ1-1,NA,TGTGCCAGCAGAATTATGAGCGGATCCGGGAGGGCTGAAGCTTTCTTT,CASRIMSGSGRAEAFF
NA,TRBV6-6,TRBJ1-2,NA,TGTGCCAGCAGCTTGCAGGACCCAATCTATGGCTACACCTTC,CASSLQDPIYGYTF
NA,TRBV7-8,TRBJ2-6,NA,TGTGCCAGCAGCTTAGGAGGGACCTTAGGGCCTGGGGCCAACGTCCTGACTTTC,CASSLGGTLGPGANVLTF
once,TRBV6-5,TRBJ1-2,NA,TGTGCCAGCAGTTACTCGATGTTGGCAGGGTCTGGCTACACCTTC,CASSYSMLAGSGYTF
NA,TRBV18,TRBJ1-2,NA,TGTGCCAGCTCACCCCTCGAGAGGGATCGCTACACCTTC,CASSPLERDRYTF
NA,TRBV18,TRBJ2-5,NA,TGTGCCAGCTCACCATTAGAGGTCCCGAAGACCCAGTACTTC,CASSPLEVPKTQYF
few,TRBV30,TRBJ1-5,TRBD1,TGTGCCTGGAGTTACCCTCGCCTGGACAGGGCAAATCAGCCCCAGCATTTT,CAWSYPRLDRANQPQHF
once,TRBV5-4,TRBJ1-2,NA,TGTGCCAGCAGGTCTGGGCCCTGGGACTATGGCTACACCTTC,CASRSGPWDYGYTF
NA,TRBV4-3,TRBJ2-1,NA,TGCGCCAGCAGCCAAGCCGTGGGAGGTGGCTCCTACAATGAGCAGTTCTTC,CASSQAVGGGSYNEQFF
NA,TRBV5-4,TRBJ2-7,NA,TGTGCCAGCAGCTTGTCCGTCGACAGCGTCTACGAGCAGTACTTC,CASSLSVDSVYEQYF
NA,TRBV4-2,TRBJ2-4,NA,TGTGCCAGCAGCCAAGAAGGGGGGCTCCGGTCAAAAAACATTCAGTACTTC,CASSQEGGLRSKNIQYF
NA,TRBV7-9,TRBJ1-2,NA,TGTGCCAGCAGCTTAGGAGGGAATGGCTACACCTTC,CASSLGGNGYTF
NA,TRBV30,TRBJ2-1,NA,TGTGCCTGGAGTTTGTACAGCTACAATGAGCAGTTCTTC,CAWSLYSYNEQFF
once,TRBV5-5,TRBJ2-5,TRBD2,TGTGCCAGCAGCTTGATAGCGGGAGGGCAAGAGACCCAGTACTTC,CASSLIAGGQETQYF
NA,TRBV5-4,TRBJ1-2,NA,TGTGCCAGCAGCTTGACTTCCATTGGTAACTATGGCTACACCTTC,CASSLTSIGNYGYTF